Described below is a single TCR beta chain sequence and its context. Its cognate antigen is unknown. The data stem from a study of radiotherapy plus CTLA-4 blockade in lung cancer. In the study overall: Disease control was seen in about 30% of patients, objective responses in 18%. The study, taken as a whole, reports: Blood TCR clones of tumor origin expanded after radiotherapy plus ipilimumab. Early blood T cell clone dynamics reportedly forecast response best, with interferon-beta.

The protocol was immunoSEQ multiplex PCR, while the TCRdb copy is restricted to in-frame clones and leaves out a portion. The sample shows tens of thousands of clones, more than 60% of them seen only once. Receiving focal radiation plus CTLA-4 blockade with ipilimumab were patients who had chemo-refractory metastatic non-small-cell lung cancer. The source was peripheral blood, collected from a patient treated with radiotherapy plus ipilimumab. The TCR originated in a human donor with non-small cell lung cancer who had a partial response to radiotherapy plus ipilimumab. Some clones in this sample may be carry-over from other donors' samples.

In DNA form, the CDR3 reads TGTGCCAGCAGCTCAGGACCACTAGGACAGGGGGCGCAGATCGGGGAGCTGTTTTTT. Its protein is CASSSGPLGQGAQIGELFF. The rearrangement links TRBV7-2 to TRBJ2-2; 11 positions agree with TRBD1. The V and J ends lost 4 bases and 7 bases, in that order; junction bases with no gene match: 17. This CDR3 spans 19 amino acids. Germline-derived CDR1 and CDR2 are SGHTA and FQGNSA.